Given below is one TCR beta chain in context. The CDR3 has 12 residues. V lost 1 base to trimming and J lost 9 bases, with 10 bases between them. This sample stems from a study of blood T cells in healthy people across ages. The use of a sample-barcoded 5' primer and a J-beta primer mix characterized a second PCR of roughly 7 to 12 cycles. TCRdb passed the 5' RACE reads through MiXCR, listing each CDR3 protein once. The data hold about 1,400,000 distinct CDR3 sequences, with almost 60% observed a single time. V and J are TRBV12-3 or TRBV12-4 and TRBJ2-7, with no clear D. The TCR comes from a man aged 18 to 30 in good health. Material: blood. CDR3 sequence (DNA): TGTGCCAGCAGTTTAGGCCTCCACGGGCAGTACTTC. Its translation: CASSLGLHGQYF.